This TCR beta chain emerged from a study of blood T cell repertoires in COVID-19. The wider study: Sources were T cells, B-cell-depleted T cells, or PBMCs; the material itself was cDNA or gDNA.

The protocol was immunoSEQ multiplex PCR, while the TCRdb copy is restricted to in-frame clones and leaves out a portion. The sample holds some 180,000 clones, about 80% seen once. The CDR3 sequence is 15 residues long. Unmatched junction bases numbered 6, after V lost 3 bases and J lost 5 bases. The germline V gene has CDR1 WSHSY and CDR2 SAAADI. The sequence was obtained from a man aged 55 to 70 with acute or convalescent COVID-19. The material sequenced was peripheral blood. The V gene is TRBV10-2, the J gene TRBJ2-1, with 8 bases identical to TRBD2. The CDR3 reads CASSEPAGVHNEQFF. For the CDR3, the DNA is TGCGCCAGCAGTGAACCAGCGGGAGTCCACAATGAGCAGTTCTTC.